The 11 T cell receptor beta chains below were found in one sample sequenced in a study of T cells expressing NK-cell markers. Reanalyzing the 5' RACE reads, TCRdb keeps one entry per CDR3 protein, without DNA. Its table records 550,000 or so distinct CDR3 sequences. Sequences were obtained from blood T cells: a sorted CD56 or NKG2C T cell subset, CD4+ or CD8+ T cells, or bulk PBMC T cells (not recorded which). These receptors were taken from a man aged 18 to 29 in good health.

The chain couples TRBV4-3 to TRBJ2-7; TCRdb's assignment of TRBD1 cannot be checked, as there is no DNA. Germline V CDR1 and CDR2: LGHNA, YSLEER. The CDR3 covers 15 residues. The CDR3 spells CASSQTRTGTYEQYF.

This chain joins TRBV7-2 and TRBJ2-3. The CDR3 extends over 13 amino acids. The germline CDR1 and CDR2 sequences are SGHTA and FQGNSA. CDR3 loop: CASSLVGTDTQYF.

V gene TRBV28 combines with J gene TRBJ2-7; TCRdb returns TRBD1, unconfirmable since there is no DNA. In germline, CDR1 is MDHEN, CDR2 SYDVKM. The CDR3 extends over 16 amino acids. The chain's CDR3 is CASSFLLTGVPYEQYF.

V usage is TRBV5-1 and J usage is TRBJ2-5; checking the TCRdb D call of TRBD2 is not possible without DNA. The CDR3 is 18 residues long. Germline CDR1 reads SGHRS; CDR2 reads YFSETQ. The CDR3 sequence is CASSLGVAVAGDWETQYF.

The chain links TRBV20-1 to TRBJ1-1; as DNA is missing, the TRBD1 call by TCRdb cannot be tested. This CDR3 is built from 13 residues. Germline V CDR1 and CDR2: DFQATT, SNEGSKA (reference sequence). The CDR3 sequence: CSASRQGVTEAFF.

The rearrangement links TRBV4-1 to TRBJ2-6; absent DNA, TCRdb's TRBD1 call cannot be checked. This CDR3 is 17 amino acids long. CDR1 and CDR2 (germline): MGHRA, YSYEKL. CDR3 in amino acids: CASSQDLGARGANVLTF.

The genes are TRBV11-1 and TRBJ2-3. The CDR3 covers 14 residues. The V gene's germline CDR1 is SGHAT and CDR2 FQDESV (reference sequence). The CDR3 here is CASSLAMTGDTQYF.

The CDR3 region is CSGSTRQGSFTGELFF. V is TRBV29-1 and J is TRBJ2-2; TCRdb gives TRBD1 as the D gene, but with no DNA this cannot be confirmed. This CDR3 spans 16 amino acids. Germline V CDR1 and CDR2: SQVTM, ANQGSEA.

The CDR3 sequence: CASDRDGSTDTQYF. The genes are TRBV5-1 and TRBJ2-3; TCRdb calls TRBD1, which cannot be checked without DNA. CDR1 and CDR2 from the germline V gene are SGHRS and YFSETQ. The CDR3 has 14 residues.

The chain couples TRBV28 to TRBJ1-1; checking the TCRdb D call of TRBD1 is not possible without DNA. The CDR3 loop spans 13 amino acids. In germline, CDR1 is MDHEN, CDR2 SYDVKM. The chain's CDR3 is CASSPVGVTEAFF.

V usage is TRBV15 and J usage is TRBJ2-7. Per the germline V gene, CDR1 is LNHNV and CDR2 is YYDKDF (reference sequence). This CDR3 region has 12 residues. Here the CDR3 reads CATSRGVVEQYF.